Each of the 23 T cell receptor beta chains below was sequenced from the same sample in a study of CD8+ T cells in alopecia areata. Reverse transcription of extracted RNA yielded cDNA, which provided the sequencing template. TCRdb's table, derived via immunoSEQ multiplex PCR, lists solely in-frame clones and lacks some. This sample carries 200,000 or so clones, roughly 60% of them seen once, and the ten largest clones take 4.5% to 6%. Treatment noted: oral pan-JAK inhibitor, 5-10 mg twice daily. Material: CD4+ T cells sorted from blood, obtained at week 24, from a patient treated with tofacitinib. These receptors all stem from a human donor with alopecia areata.

The genes are TRBV30 and TRBJ1-1; a possible D gene is TRBD1 (6 bases). This CDR3 has 16 amino acids. The ends were cut back, 4 bases at V and 1 base at J, with 19 bases in the middle. Germline V CDR1 and CDR2: GTSNPN, SVGIG (reference sequence). Written as DNA, the CDR3 is TGTGCCTGGAATACCAAGGGGGGCTGGGGGAACACTGAAGCTTTCTTT. Its translation is CAWNTKGGWGNTEAFF.

V and J are TRBV10-3 and TRBJ2-2; D might be TRBD2 (5 bases). CDR1 is ENHRY, CDR2 SYGVKD, per germline. The germline V and J ends were trimmed by 6 bases and 1 base, with 9 bases remaining between them. The CDR3 has 14 amino acids. In DNA form, the CDR3 reads TGTGCCATCAGGAACGGGGTGAACACCGGGGAGCTGTTTTTT. This gives the protein CAIRNGVNTGELFF.

The sample holds a few counts of this clone. The chain has TRBV5-1 and TRBJ2-5; D unresolved. Germline CDR1 and CDR2: SGHRS and YFSETQ. The ends were cut back, 0 bases at V and 2 bases at J, with 11 bases in the middle. The CDR3 consists of 15 residues. Written as DNA, the CDR3 is TGCGCCAGCAGCTTGGCCGGGTGGGTTCAAGAGACCCAGTACTTC. This encodes CASSLAGWVQETQYF.

The chain employs TRBV10-3 and TRBJ2-7, with 8 positions matching TRBD2. The germline V gene has CDR1 ENHRY and CDR2 SYGVKD. The CDR3 runs 17 residues. V lost 1 base, J lost 1 base, and 9 bases stayed unmatched. In DNA, the CDR3 is TGTGCCATCAGTGAGTGGCCCACAGCGGGAGAGTCCTACGAGCAGTACTTC. Residues: CAISEWPTAGESYEQYF.

This clone was found many times. The chain joins TRBV7-9 to TRBJ2-3; TRBD2 aligns across 7 bases. V was pared by 1 base and J by 5 bases, with 3 bases of the junction left unmatched. This CDR3 has 14 residues. Germline V lookup: CDR1 SEHNR, CDR2 FQNEAQ (reference sequence). The CDR3 sequence is CASSLDGGGDTQYF. CDR3 coding DNA: TGTGCCAGCAGCTTAGACGGCGGGGGAGATACGCAGTATTTT.

This clone was seen more than once but under ten times. This chain links TRBV7-2 with TRBJ1-6, with a possible D match to TRBD1 (6 bases). This CDR3 comprises 15 residues. V lost 5 bases and J lost 10, with 18 bases in between. Germline CDR1 reads SGHTA; CDR2 reads FQGNSA. The CDR3 region is CASSPTRGPPSPLHF. CDR3 sequence (DNA): TGTGCCAGCAGCCCCACCAGGGGACCTCCCTCACCCCTCCACTTT.

The gene calls are TRBV19 and TRBJ1-5; D is ambiguous. The V gene lost 0 bases and the J gene lost 6 bases, with 9 bases spanning the gap. The germline gives CDR1 LNHDA, CDR2 SQIVND (reference sequence). This CDR3 comprises 14 residues. The CDR3 here is CASSIDSLGQPQHF. CDR3 nucleotide sequence: TGTGCCAGTAGTATAGATTCCTTGGGTCAGCCCCAGCATTTT.

The genes are TRBV30 and TRBJ2-1; perhaps TRBD1 as D (6 bases). V was trimmed by 0 bases and J by 7 bases, leaving 13 bases between them. CDR3 size: 14 residues. Germline CDR1 and CDR2: GTSNPN and SVGIG (reference sequence). This CDR3 is CAWSVVIRGNEQFF. CDR3 bases: TGTGCCTGGAGTGTTGTCATCAGGGGAAATGAGCAGTTCTTC. The variable domain in full, with the rest retrieved from reference TRBV30 and TRBJ2-1, is SQTIHQWPATLVQPVGSPLSLECTVEGTSNPNLYWYRQAAGRGLQLLFYSVGIGQISSEVPQNLSASRPQDRQFILSSKKLLLSDSGFYLCAWSVVIRGNEQFFGPGTRLTVL.

This chain links TRBV5-4 with TRBJ2-3; D ambiguous. CDR1 and CDR2 (germline): SGHNT, YYREEE (reference sequence). Trimming took off 2 bases at V and 4 bases at J, with 5 bases between the two ends. The CDR3 loop spans 12 amino acids. The CDR3, as DNA: TGTGCCAGCAGCTTCAGAGCAGATACGCAGTATTTT. Protein product: CASSFRADTQYF. The full variable domain, rest sourced from reference TRBV5-4 and TRBJ2-3, is ETGVTQSPTHLIKTRGQQVTLRCSSQSGHNTVSWYQQALGQGPQFIFQYYREEENGRGNFPPRFSGLQFPNYSSELNVNALELDDSALYLCASSFRADTQYFGPGTRLTVL.

This sequence joins TRBV7-8 and TRBJ2-5; D unclear. CDR3 length: 13 amino acids. V was trimmed by 1 base and J by 2 bases, leaving 5 bases between them. Germline CDR1 reads SGHVS; CDR2 reads FQNEAQ. This chain's CDR3 is CASSLGRQETQYF. Here the CDR3 DNA reads TGTGCCAGCAGCTTAGGACGGCAAGAGACCCAGTACTTC. Complete variable domain (other parts from reference TRBV7-8 and TRBJ2-5): GAGVSQSPRYKVAKRGQDVALRCDPISGHVSLFWYQQALGQGPEFLTYFQNEAQLDKSGLPSDRFFAERPEGSVSTLKIQRTQQEDSAVYLCASSLGRQETQYFGPGTRLLVL.

This clone was seen more than once but under ten times. In DNA, the CDR3 is TGTGCCAGCTCACCCGGATCGGGTGGAAATGAAGCTTTCTTT. Translating it yields CASSPGSGGNEAFF. The chain uses TRBV18 and TRBJ1-1, with D unresolved. Germline V gene data show CDR1 as KGHSH and CDR2 as LQKENI. V shed 3 bases and J shed 7 bases, with 15 bases lying between them. The CDR3 spans 14 residues. Full variable domain (missing parts from reference TRBV18 and TRBJ1-1): NAGVMQNPRHLVRRRGQEARLRCSPMKGHSHVYWYRQLPEEGLKFMVYLQKENIIDESGMPKERFSAEFPKEGPSILRIQQVVRGDSAAYFCASSPGSGGNEAFFGQGTRLTVV.

V gene TRBV29-1 combines with J gene TRBJ1-3; D is ambiguous. This CDR3 has 14 amino acids. Germline lookup yields CDR1 SQVTM and CDR2 ANQGSEA. The germline V and J ends were trimmed by 7 bases and 0 bases, with 13 bases remaining between them. CDR3 nucleotides: TGCAGCGCCGTGAGGGAACCCTCTGGAAACACCATATATTTT. Protein product: CSAVREPSGNTIYF.

This clone was seen once. This chain connects TRBV4-2 to TRBJ2-5; tentative D call: TRBD2 (5 bases). With 4 bases removed from V and 5 bases from J, the gap between germline ends came to 17 bases. This CDR3 comprises 15 residues. CDR1 LGHNA and CDR2 YNFKEQ come from the germline V gene. The CDR3 loop is CASSRREGGGETQYF. The DNA of the CDR3 is TGTGCCAGCAGCCGCCGCGAGGGCGGCGGGGAGACCCAGTACTTC.

In its sample, this clone was seen once. V gene TRBV30 combines with J gene TRBJ2-5; D uncertain. With 0 bases removed from V and 1 base from J, the gap between germline ends came to 6 bases. Per germline, CDR1 GTSNPN and CDR2 SVGIG (reference sequence). The CDR3 length is 13 residues. Written as DNA, the CDR3 is TGTGCCTGGAGTGTCCGGATCCAAGAGACCCAGTACTTC. Protein sequence: CAWSVRIQETQYF.

V and J are TRBV7-3 and TRBJ2-3; D gene ambiguous. The germline V gene encodes CDR1 SGHTA and CDR2 FQGTGA. The CDR3 length is 14 residues. V lost 1 base and J 1 base, leaving 6 bases between the germline ends. In nucleotides, the CDR3 is TGTGCCAGCAGCTTAAAAAGCGGCACAGATACGCAGTATTTT. It specifies CASSLKSGTDTQYF.

This clone was seen only a few times. The rearrangement links TRBV18 to TRBJ1-6; D ambiguous. Germline lookup yields CDR1 KGHSH and CDR2 LQKENI. With 2 bases removed from V and 6 bases from J, the gap between germline ends came to 5 bases. The CDR3 runs to 13 residues. CDR3 nucleotides: TGTGCCAGCTCACCAGGAGTTAATTCACCCCTCCACTTT. The encoded protein is CASSPGVNSPLHF.

This chain uses TRBV29-1 with TRBJ2-7; D unclear. This CDR3 is built from 13 residues. Per the germline V gene, CDR1 is SQVTM and CDR2 is ANQGSEA. The V gene lost 2 bases and the J gene lost 2 bases, with 10 bases spanning the gap. The CDR3 region is CSVEIVPPYEQYF. The CDR3 coding sequence is TGCAGCGTTGAAATAGTACCACCCTACGAGCAGTACTTC.

This rearrangement joins TRBV5-6 to TRBJ2-7; D is ambiguous. Germline CDR1 is SGHDT and CDR2 is YYEEEE. Trimming stripped 0 bases from V and 6 bases from J, with 13 bases between. The CDR3 totals 14 residues. The CDR3 sequence is CASSLEYSLSEQYF. Written as DNA, the CDR3 is TGTGCCAGCAGCTTGGAGTACAGCCTCAGCGAGCAGTACTTC.

The chain carries TRBV5-1 and TRBJ1-3; maybe TRBD1 (5 bases). V was clipped by 7 bases and J by 0 bases, with 14 bases between them. The CDR3 spans 15 residues. From germline, CDR1 is SGHRS and CDR2 YFSETQ. The CDR3, as DNA: TGCGCCAGCTCAAAGGACACGACCTCTGGAAACACCATATATTTT. This encodes CASSKDTTSGNTIYF.

The chain links TRBV10-3 to TRBJ2-1; D ambiguous. CDR1 is ENHRY and CDR2 is SYGVKD in the germline V gene. The CDR3 has 13 residues. Trimming shortened V by 9 bases and J by 3 bases, and 12 bases separated the two germline ends. CDR3 sequence (DNA): TGTGCCATAGGATCTGGGAACTACAATGAGCAGTTCTTC. It encodes CAIGSGNYNEQFF.

The chain employs TRBV9 and TRBJ1-4, with D unresolved. The germline V and J ends were trimmed by 0 bases and 5 bases, with 8 bases remaining between them. CDR1 is SGDLS, CDR2 YYNGEE, per germline. The CDR3 is 14 amino acids. CDR3 coding DNA: TGTGCCAGCAGCGTAGCGGGAGTCAATGAAAAACTGTTTTTT. Translation gives CASSVAGVNEKLFF.

The rearrangement links TRBV5-1 to TRBJ2-2; a weak D match, TRBD2 (5 bases). Germline CDR1 SGHRS, CDR2 YFSETQ. The CDR3 loop spans 13 amino acids. V was shortened by 2 bases and J by 6 bases, with 8 bases between the two germline ends. As DNA, the CDR3 is TGCGCCAGCAGCTTAGGACTCTCCGGGGAGCTGTTTTTT. Its protein is CASSLGLSGELFF.

The V gene is TRBV9, the J gene TRBJ2-7; 7 bases are a match to TRBD2. This CDR3 is 15 amino acids long. Per the germline V gene, CDR1 is SGDLS and CDR2 is YYNGEE. The junction had 4 bases not matched to a gene; V was cut back by 0 bases and J by 1 base. Here the CDR3 reads CASSVGPSGSYEQYF. Written as DNA, the CDR3 is TGTGCCAGCAGCGTAGGTCCTAGCGGTTCCTACGAGCAGTACTTC. Full variable domain (outside the CDR3, taken from reference TRBV9 and TRBJ2-7): DSGVTQTPKHLITATGQRVTLRCSPRSGDLSVYWYQQSLDQGLQFLIQYYNGEERAKGNILERFSAQQFPDLHSELNLSSLELGDSALYFCASSVGPSGSYEQYFGPGTRLTVT.